The 19 T cell receptor beta chains given below trace back to one sample, sequenced in a study of blood T cell repertoires in COVID-19. Some clones are missing from TCRdb's copy, which holds only in-frame ones; the method was immunoSEQ multiplex PCR. This table holds 95,000 to 150,000 clones, over 70% found once. What was sequenced was peripheral blood. The origin of the receptors is a man in his 70s with acute or convalescent COVID-19.

CDR3 protein: CASRNRQGLNEQFF. In DNA form, the CDR3 reads TGCGCCAGCAGAAACCGTCAGGGACTAAATGAGCAGTTCTTC. V is TRBV5-1 and J is TRBJ2-1; 7 nucleotides line up with TRBD2. Germline V gives CDR1 SGHRS, CDR2 YFSETQ. This CDR3 is built from 14 residues. V lost 5 bases and J lost 7; bases outside the gene matches: 9.

The chain is built from TRBV7-6 and TRBJ2-5; D ambiguous. This CDR3 has 15 residues. CDR1 is SGHVS and CDR2 is FNYEAQ in the germline V gene. V shed 1 base and J shed 3 bases, with 12 bases lying between them. The CDR3 coding sequence is TGTGCCAGCAGCTTAGGAGCACTGGGCAAAGAGACCCAGTACTTC. Protein product: CASSLGALGKETQYF.

The V and J genes are TRBV18 and TRBJ2-2; unclear D gene. Germline CDR1 and CDR2: KGHSH and LQKENI. V was pared by 3 bases and J by 4 bases, with 9 bases between. The CDR3 has 14 residues. The CDR3 DNA reads as TGTGCCAGCTCACCTCCAGGCCTCACCGGGGAGCTGTTTTTT. Its protein is CASSPPGLTGELFF.

J is TRBJ1-1 and V is TRBV4-3; the D is unclear. The ends were cut back, 3 bases at V and 0 bases at J, with 11 bases in the middle. Germline V gives CDR1 LGHNA, CDR2 YSLEER. The CDR3 is 15 amino acids. CDR3 sequence reads: CASSHNRELNTEAFF. The CDR3 region has the DNA TGCGCCAGCAGCCATAACCGGGAATTGAACACTGAAGCTTTCTTT.

This clone occurred a few times. J is TRBJ1-1 and V is TRBV19; D is undetermined. With 2 bases removed from V and 6 bases from J, the gap between germline ends came to 7 bases. This CDR3 spans 12 amino acids. CDR1 and CDR2 (germline): LNHDA, SQIVND (reference sequence). CDR3 sequence: CASSIFGAEAFF. The CDR3 DNA is TGTGCCAGTAGTATATTCGGGGCTGAAGCTTTCTTT.

J is TRBJ1-2 and V is TRBV5-1; possible D gene TRBD1, 5 bases. V gave up 0 bases and J gave up 6 bases, with 21 bases separating them. Per germline, CDR1 SGHRS and CDR2 YFSETQ. The CDR3 spans 17 residues. The CDR3 DNA is TGCGCCAGCAGCTTGGGTGCGGGACCGACGGAGAACCATGGCTACACCTTC. Translation gives CASSLGAGPTENHGYTF.

This sequence joins TRBV3-1 (or the pseudogene TRBV3-2) and TRBJ2-1; 12 positions agree with TRBD2. Germline V gene data show CDR1 as LGHDT and CDR2 as YNNKEL (reference sequence). The length of the CDR3 is 16 residues. V shed 4 bases and J 9 bases; nucleotides not matched to a gene: 10. CDR3 protein: CASSPRLAGVRGEQFF. In nucleotides, the CDR3 is TGTGCCAGCAGCCCTAGACTAGCGGGGGTCCGGGGTGAGCAGTTCTTC.

The chain recombines TRBV9 with TRBJ1-2; 8 bases line up with TRBD1. V lost 4 bases, J lost 1 base, and 6 bases stayed unmatched. The CDR3 has 15 amino acids. Germline CDR1 and CDR2: SGDLS and YYNGEE. The DNA of the CDR3 is TGTGCCAGCAGCCTACGGGACAGGCTTAACTATGGCTACACCTTC. This translates into CASSLRDRLNYGYTF. Supplemented by reference TRBV9 and TRBJ1-2, the full variable domain reads DSGVTQTPKHLITATGQRVTLRCSPRSGDLSVYWYQQSLDQGLQFLIQYYNGEERAKGNILERFSAQQFPDLHSELNLSSLELGDSALYFCASSLRDRLNYGYTFGSGTRLTVV.

The V gene is TRBV11-2, the J gene TRBJ1-5, with 8 bases matching TRBD1. In germline, CDR1 is SGHAT, CDR2 FQNNGV. This CDR3 spans 15 amino acids. J was trimmed by 3 bases and V by 1 base; bases with no gene match: 2. CDR3 in DNA: TGTGCCAGCAGCTTAGGGGACAGGTACAATCAGCCCCAGCATTTT. Translating gives CASSLGDRYNQPQHF.

This sequence joins TRBV2 and TRBJ2-3; 12 nucleotides match TRBD2. There are 14 residues in the CDR3. The germline CDR1 and CDR2 sequences are SNHLY and FYNNEI. With 6 bases clipped from V and 10 bases from J, the junction kept 8 bases outside the gene matches. The CDR3 coding sequence is TGTGCCAGCAGCTCGACTAGCGGGGGACAATCGCAGTATTTT. Protein: CASSSTSGGQSQYF.

The chain recombines TRBV2 with TRBJ2-7, with 11 bases aligning to TRBD2. The CDR3 covers 16 residues. Germline CDR1 and CDR2: SNHLY and FYNNEI. Unmatched junction bases numbered 14, after V lost 6 bases and J lost 7 bases. Written as DNA, the CDR3 is TGTGCCAGCAGGGACCTCAGTAGCGGGGGGGGACGGGAGCAGTACTTC. Residues: CASRDLSSGGGREQYF.

The chain joins TRBV7-3 to TRBJ2-5, with 8 nucleotides matching TRBD2. From germline, CDR1 is SGHTA and CDR2 FQGTGA. With V trimmed by 6 bases and J by 2 bases, 8 bases remained unmatched. This CDR3 is 15 amino acids long. CDR3 amino acids: CASSRGSGMQETQYF. CDR3 nucleotides: TGTGCCAGCAGTCGAGGTAGCGGGATGCAAGAGACCCAGTACTTC.

The chain couples TRBV29-1 to TRBJ1-2; D unclear. The CDR3 sequence is 12 residues long. V lost 0 bases to trimming and J lost 1 base, with 3 bases between them. Germline CDR1 reads SQVTM; CDR2 reads ANQGSEA. CDR3 in amino acids: CSVEESNYGYTF. DNA of the CDR3: TGCAGCGTTGAAGAGAGTAACTATGGCTACACCTTC.

The V and J genes are TRBV24-1 and TRBJ2-2; 9 bases are shared with TRBD1. CDR1 and CDR2 from the germline V gene are KGHDR and SFDVKD. This CDR3 contains 12 residues. V trimming: 10 bases; J trimming: 5 bases; junction bases outside the gene matches: 1. CDR3 amino acids: CATTGGTGELFF. The CDR3 region has the DNA TGTGCCACGACAGGGGGAACCGGGGAGCTGTTTTTT.

The chain links TRBV3-1 (or the pseudogene TRBV3-2) to TRBJ2-2; 10 nucleotides match TRBD2. This CDR3 has 20 amino acids. CDR1 and CDR2 from the germline V gene are LGHDT and YNNKEL (reference sequence). V was clipped by 0 bases and J by 5 bases; unmatched bases: 15. CDR3 DNA: TGTGCCAGCAGCCAAGATCAGAATCGACTAGCGGGTCCGGGGACCGGGGAGCTGTTTTTT. Its protein is CASSQDQNRLAGPGTGELFF.

This clone came up once. This chain links TRBV11-2 with TRBJ2-4; 7 bases match TRBD2. In germline, CDR1 is SGHAT, CDR2 FQNNGV. This CDR3 comprises 14 residues. The junction had 8 bases not matched to a gene; V was cut back by 7 bases and J by 5 bases. The CDR3 reads CASTNSGGQNIQYF. For the CDR3, the DNA is TGTGCCAGCACCAACTCGGGGGGACAAAACATTCAGTACTTC.

DNA of the CDR3: TGTGCCAGCAGCTTAGACGGCAGGGCCTACAATGAGCAGTTCTTC. Translating it yields CASSLDGRAYNEQFF. The chain joins TRBV11-3 to TRBJ2-1; tentative D call: TRBD1 (5 bases). This CDR3 is built from 15 residues. Germline CDR1 and CDR2: SGHNT and YENEEA. V was pared by 0 bases and J by 2 bases, with 8 bases between.

J is TRBJ2-5 and V is TRBV19; D not certain. V was cut by 2 bases and J by 1 base, with 5 bases left in between. This CDR3 is 13 amino acids long. CDR1 and CDR2 (germline): LNHDA, SQIVND (reference sequence). The CDR3 DNA sequence: TGTGCCAGTAGTATAAAGCCCCAAGAGACCCAGTACTTC. This encodes CASSIKPQETQYF.

The V and J genes are TRBV9 and TRBJ1-6; D uncertain. CDR1 SGDLS and CDR2 YYNGEE come from the germline V gene. V was cut by 1 base and J by 9 bases, with 11 bases left in between. CDR3 size: 14 residues. The CDR3, as DNA: TGTGCCAGCAGCGTATTGGACTCGGGTTCACCCCTCCACTTT. It translates to CASSVLDSGSPLHF. Supplemented by reference TRBV9 and TRBJ1-6, the full variable domain reads DSGVTQTPKHLITATGQRVTLRCSPRSGDLSVYWYQQSLDQGLQFLIQYYNGEERAKGNILERFSAQQFPDLHSELNLSSLELGDSALYFCASSVLDSGSPLHFGNGTRLTVT.